These T cell receptor beta chains were read from a single sample in a study of cytomegalovirus exposure and HLA in healthy donors. Clones were read by immunoSEQ multiplex PCR, and TCRdb kept only the in-frame ones, dropping some. The sample includes more than 150,000 clones, roughly 80% of them seen just once. The sample comprised PBMCs. These receptor sequences come from a man aged 45-60 years in good health and CMV-seropositive. Both conserved end residues are part of each CDR3. The D gene is left open where the match is weak. Clone size, where shown, is once, few, many, or a class for clones that have expanded.

CDR3 protein | CDR3 DNA | V gene | D gene | clone size | J gene
CASKGQPNEKLFF | TGTGCCAGCAAGGGGCAGCCTAATGAAAAACTGTTTTTT | TRBV2 | - | - | TRBJ1-4
CASREQGSSYEQYF | TGTGCCAGCAGGGAACAGGGAAGCTCCTACGAGCAGTACTTC | TRBV2 | - | - | TRBJ2-7
CASSLGLGAEAFF | TGTGCCAGCAGCTTAGGATTGGGAGCTGAAGCTTTCTTT | TRBV7-6 | - | once | TRBJ1-1
CASSLSGTGVTEAFF | TGTGCCAGCAGTCTTTCCGGGACAGGGGTCACTGAAGCTTTCTTT | TRBV7-2 | TRBD1 | - | TRBJ1-1
CASTDGGLVGSGSPPHF | - | TRBV5-4 | - | - | TRBJ1-6
CASSLVRTGNTEAFF | TGTGCCAGCAGCTTAGTAAGGACAGGGAACACTGAAGCTTTCTTT | TRBV7-9 | TRBD1 | - | TRBJ1-1
CASSSHSSGEDTQYF | TGTGCCAGCAGTTCTCATTCGAGCGGAGAAGATACGCAGTATTTT | TRBV6-6 | - | few | TRBJ2-3
CASSGSGTFLGDTQYF | TGCGCCAGCAGCGGCTCCGGGACATTCCTAGGGGATACGCAGTATTTT | TRBV5-1 | - | - | TRBJ2-3
CASSLRPSGSPNEQFF | TGTGCCAGCAGCTTACGGCCTAGCGGGAGTCCTAATGAGCAGTTCTTC | TRBV7-2 | TRBD2 | few | TRBJ2-1
CASSLGQGISPLHF | TGTGCCAGCAGTTTAGGGCAGGGGATTTCACCCCTCCACTTT | TRBV27 | - | - | TRBJ1-6
CASSEERETQYF | TGTGCCAGCAGTGAAGAACGGGAGACCCAGTACTTC | TRBV2 | - | - | TRBJ2-5
CASSLGQIPYNEQFF | TGTGCCAGCAGCTTGGGACAGATCCCGTACAATGAGCAGTTCTTC | TRBV5-4 | - | - | TRBJ2-1